Here is one TCR beta chain with its context. Its antigen is unknown. This sample is part of a study of identifying expanded T cells in peripheral blood. TCRdb's table, derived via immunoSEQ multiplex PCR, lists solely in-frame clones and lacks some. The sample includes roughly 92,000 clones, more than 75% of them seen just once. Study-level findings and limits: About 1.3 clones differed between technical replicates, versus approximately 17 and 20 over time. Approximately two-week clone count variance significantly increased as total template count grew.

Collection occurred without any documented infections or immune events in donors. V was pared by 4 bases and J by 2 bases, with 8 bases between. Germline CDR1 MNHEY, CDR2 SVGAGI. This CDR3 has 13 amino acids. This TCR was recovered from a person between 18 and 70 years old in good health. The rearrangement links TRBV6-5 to TRBJ1-1, with D hard to call. Specimen: blood. The CDR3: CASSSRTNTEAFF. The DNA of the CDR3 is TGTGCCAGCAGTTCCCGGACCAACACTGAAGCTTTCTTT.